A single sample is the source of the 2 T cell receptor beta chains below, sequenced in a study of blood T cell repertoires in COVID-19 (dated by TCRdb to the early 2020s). The library was made by the immunoSEQ multiplex PCR assay. In its TCRdb copy, this immuneACCESS table keeps in-frame sequences only and misses some clones. Where compared with another copy, unresolved V genes explain less than half of these, and the others have no known cause. This sample lists tens of thousands of clones; 83% were detected once. Together, the top ten hold around 39% of the sample. The sample comprised peripheral blood. Receptors were obtained from a man aged 80 or over with active or convalescent COVID-19.

The chain has TRBV4-2 and TRBJ1-4, with D tentatively TRBD1 (6 bases). The CDR3 has 16 amino acids. V was trimmed by 4 bases and J by 7 bases, leaving 19 bases between them. Per germline, CDR1 LGHNA and CDR2 YNFKEQ. Here the CDR3 DNA reads TGTGCCAGCAGCCGCAGTTGGCAGCAGGGGCCTGAAAAACTGTTTTTT. Amino acids: CASSRSWQQGPEKLFF.

The rearrangement links TRBV2 to TRBJ2-3; D is possibly TRBD2 (6 bases). Germline values: CDR1 SNHLY, CDR2 FYNNEI. The CDR3 consists of 16 residues. Trimming left V 2 bases short and J 1 base short, with 13 bases between. The CDR3 protein is CASSENSPGGTDTQYF. Written as DNA, the CDR3 is TGTGCCAGCAGTGAAAACAGTCCGGGGGGCACAGATACGCAGTATTTT.